The present TCR beta chain was sequenced within a study of blood T cell repertoires in COVID-19. Study-level information: Samples taken during acute and convalescent COVID-19 were collected in the United States, Italy and Spain. T cells, B-cell-depleted T cells, or PBMCs supplied cDNA or gDNA.

In the original processing: For nucleated cells, counts were estimated from reference gene primer amplification. Generated by immunoSEQ multiplex PCR, the TCRdb table keeps only in-frame clones and is missing some. V and J calls plus clone size are reproduced from that table; the DNA served to infer D and trimming. Altogether approximately 85,000 clones are present, over 85% being singletons, with the ten largest covering approximately 2.4%. Sequenced sample: peripheral blood. The receptor's source is a man over 45 with acute or convalescent COVID-19.

In nucleotides, the CDR3 is TGTGCCAGCAGCTTAGCACAGGGGACTTCACCCCTCCACTTT. Its protein product is CASSLAQGTSPLHF. This rearrangement joins TRBV11-2 to TRBJ1-6; the match to TRBD1 covers 7 bases. The ends lost 1 base at V and 9 bases at J; junction bases unmatched: 3. The CDR3 contains 14 residues. The germline V gene encodes CDR1 SGHAT and CDR2 FQNNGV. The full variable domain, in which reference TRBV11-2 and TRBJ1-6 provide the parts outside the CDR3, is EAGVAQSPRYKIIEKRQSVAFWCNPISGHATLYWYQQILGQGPKLLIQFQNNGVVDDSQLPKDRFSAERLKGVDSTLKIQPAKLEDSAVYLCASSLAQGTSPLHFGNGTRLTVT.